The present T cell receptor (beta chain) was sequenced within a study of T cells after yellow fever vaccination. Study observations and caveats: A weaker but faster secondary response was observed, peaking on day 5 versus 15. One caveat is that FACS-sorted repertoires could contain abundant clonotypes contaminating from the bulk population.

CDR1 and CDR2 from the germline V gene are SGHTA and FQGNSA. CDR3 length equals 16 residues. Trimming removed 3 bases from V and 1 base from J, with 14 bases in between. This clonotype was counted many times. Its antigen is still unknown. TCRdb ran MiXCR on the 5' RACE reads and lists one entry per CDR3 protein. The table has about 400,000 distinct CDR3 sequences, 6.2% seen once. This rearrangement joins TRBV7-2 to TRBJ2-3, with D maybe TRBD2 (6 bases). Here the sequenced sample was PBMCs, taken 5 days after the yellow fever booster vaccination. The sequence was collected from a man aged 25 to 40 who received the YFV17D yellow fever vaccine. This chain's CDR3 is CASSFPGTDGTDTQYF. CDR3 coding DNA: TGTGCCAGCAGCTTTCCCGGGACTGATGGCACAGATACGCAGTATTTT. Supplemented by reference TRBV7-2 and TRBJ2-3, the full variable domain reads GAGVSQSPSNKVTEKGKDVELRCDPISGHTALYWYRQSLGQGLEFLIYFQGNSAPDKSGLPSDRFSAERTGGSVSTLTIQRTQQEDSAVYLCASSFPGTDGTDTQYFGPGTRLTVL.